The clone carrying this T cell receptor beta chain occurred a few times. CDR3 length: 13 amino acids. Trimming stripped 5 bases from V and 3 bases from J, with 12 bases between. Germline lookup yields CDR1 SGHKS and CDR2 YYEKEE (reference sequence). The sample originates from a study of blood T cell repertoires in COVID-19. Study-level information: Some COVID-19 samples were acute and others convalescent; all came from the United States, Italy and Spain.

Participant reports of clinical history set cohort assignment. Measured with immunoSEQ multiplex PCR; TCRdb has only the in-frame clones, and not every one. The data show about 64,000 clones, 88% seen once. The V and J genes are TRBV5-5 and TRBJ2-7; a weak D match, TRBD2 (6 bases). Sequencing used PBMCs or T cells enriched from blood (not recorded which). This clonotype was obtained from a woman in her thirties or forties who had recovered from COVID-19. The CDR3 spells CASRTGLGYEQYF. In DNA, the CDR3 is TGTGCCAGCAGGACGGGACTGGGCTACGAGCAGTACTTC.